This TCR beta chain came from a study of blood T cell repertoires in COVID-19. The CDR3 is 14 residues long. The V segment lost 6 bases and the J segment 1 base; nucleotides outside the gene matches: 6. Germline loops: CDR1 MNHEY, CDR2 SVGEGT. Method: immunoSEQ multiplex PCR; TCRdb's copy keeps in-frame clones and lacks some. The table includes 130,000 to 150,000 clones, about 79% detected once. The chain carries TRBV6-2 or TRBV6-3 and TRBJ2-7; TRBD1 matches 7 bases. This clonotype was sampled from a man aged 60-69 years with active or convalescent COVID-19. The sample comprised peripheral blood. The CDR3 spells CASSPLTGSYEQYV. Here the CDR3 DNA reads TGTGCCAGCAGCCCTTTGACAGGGTCCTACGAGCAGTACGTC.